This TCR beta chain is from a study of cytomegalovirus exposure and HLA in healthy donors. The CDR3 extends over 12 amino acids. V lost 0 bases, J lost 6 bases, and 3 bases lay in between. CDR1 SGHDT and CDR2 YYEEEE come from the germline V gene. Assay: immunoSEQ multiplex PCR; the TCRdb copy retains only in-frame clones and omits some. The table records roughly 330,000 clones, about 90% of them present only once. This clone is a singleton in its sample. The sequence was collected from a woman in her twenties or thirties in good health and CMV-seropositive. Sequenced input: PBMCs. The rearrangement uses TRBV5-6 and TRBJ1-4, with D hard to call. The CDR3 region has the DNA TGTGCCAGCAGCTTGGGGGATGAAAAACTGTTTTTT. It is translated as CASSLGDEKLFF.